The clone carrying this T cell receptor beta chain was counted between two and nine times. The data were obtained in a study of identical twins. TCRdb called the 5' RACE reads again in MiXCR, with one record for every CDR3 protein. The sample includes about 810,000 distinct CDR3 sequences, around an eighth of them seen just once. Per the germline V gene, CDR1 is MNHNS and CDR2 is SASEGT. The germline V and J ends were trimmed by 7 bases and 6 bases, with 15 bases remaining between them. This CDR3 spans 13 amino acids. Separately, the same data were catalogued under a study of yellow fever vaccine responses in identical twins.

The TCR was taken from a woman between 18 and 29 years old in good health. The chain uses TRBV6-1 and TRBJ1-1; D remains unclear. Material: PBMCs. The CDR3 loop is CASKGPLSAEAFF. CDR3 sequence (DNA): TGTGCCAGCAAAGGACCTCTATCGGCTGAAGCTTTCTTT.